Below are 11 T cell receptor beta chains sequenced from a single sample in a study of vaccination effects on CD4 cells after COVID-19. The culture ran for about 11 days, and then CD4+ T cells were isolated. The person acquired a PCR-confirmed SARS-CoV-2 infection between March and December 2020. As their vaccination, participants received two doses of either BNT162b2 or mRNA-1273. TCRdb's table, derived via immunoSEQ multiplex PCR, lists solely in-frame clones and lacks some. The sample records about 34,000 clones, around 80% being singletons. What these receptors recognize is not known. The source was CD4+ T cells from PBMCs cultured without peptide, collected after COVID-19 vaccination. Source of these receptors: a human donor who had a prior SARS-CoV-2 infection.

The rearrangement uses TRBV5-1 and TRBJ2-1; weak D call: TRBD2 (6 bases). CDR1 and CDR2 (germline): SGHRS, YFSETQ. Trimming cost V 0 bases and J 0 bases, with 7 bases left between them. This CDR3 contains 15 residues. The CDR3 region has the DNA TGCGCCAGCAGCTTGGGGGACTTCTCCTACAATGAGCAGTTCTTC. Protein: CASSLGDFSYNEQFF.

J is TRBJ2-2 and V is TRBV27; 9 positions agree with TRBD2. The CDR3 runs to 17 residues. J gave up 2 bases and V 6 bases, and 10 bases lay outside the gene matches. Germline assignment: CDR1 MNHEY and CDR2 SMNVEV (reference sequence). The CDR3 DNA is TGTGCCAGCAGAAGAAATAGCGGGGGCCATAACACCGGGGAGCTGTTTTTT. Translated: CASRRNSGGHNTGELFF.

For the CDR3, the DNA is TGCGCCAGCAGCTTGACACAGGGCCACAATCAGCCCCAGCATTTT. Encoded protein: CASSLTQGHNQPQHF. The V and J genes are TRBV5-1 and TRBJ1-5; possible D gene TRBD1, 6 bases. The length of the CDR3 is 15 residues. The germline CDR1 and CDR2 sequences are SGHRS and YFSETQ. Trimming pared 1 base from V and 3 bases from J, leaving 11 bases between.

The chain combines TRBV6-5 with TRBJ2-3, with unresolved D. Germline V gives CDR1 MNHEY, CDR2 SVGAGI. The V gene lost 4 bases and the J gene lost 8 bases, with 10 bases spanning the gap. The CDR3 extends over 12 amino acids. The CDR3 protein is CASSLAKGTQYF. CDR3 in DNA: TGTGCCAGCAGTTTGGCGAAGGGTACGCAGTATTTT.

The chain has TRBV6-5 and TRBJ2-5, with D uncertain. Germline V CDR1 and CDR2: MNHEY, SVGAGI. Trimming took 5 bases from V and 5 from J, leaving 15 bases between them. The CDR3 consists of 14 residues. This CDR3 reads CASSPNIPRETQYF. For the CDR3, the DNA is TGTGCCAGCAGTCCCAATATTCCTCGGGAGACCCAGTACTTC.

The chain joins TRBV30 to TRBJ1-5; weak D call: TRBD1 (5 bases). Germline V lookup: CDR1 GTSNPN, CDR2 SVGIG (reference sequence). This CDR3 has 14 amino acids. V was pared by 1 base and J by 1 base, with 8 bases between. The CDR3 sequence: CAWSARVSNQPQHF. Here the CDR3 DNA reads TGTGCCTGGAGTGCCAGGGTCAGCAATCAGCCCCAGCATTTT.

The chain couples TRBV19 to TRBJ2-5; 10 nucleotides match TRBD1. This CDR3 spans 17 amino acids. The germline gives CDR1 LNHDA, CDR2 SQIVND (reference sequence). The J segment lost 4 bases and the V segment lost 3 bases, leaving 11 bases of the junction unmatched. The CDR3 here is CASSIYKTGGMGETQYF. In DNA, the CDR3 is TGTGCCAGTAGTATTTATAAGACAGGGGGCATGGGAGAGACCCAGTACTTC.

The J gene is TRBJ1-1, the V gene TRBV19, with 7 bases matching TRBD1. V shed 4 bases and J 2 bases; nucleotides not matched to a gene: 4. Per the germline V gene, CDR1 is LNHDA and CDR2 is SQIVND (reference sequence). This CDR3 is built from 14 residues. This chain's CDR3 is CASSRNRGNTEAFF. CDR3 DNA sequence: TGTGCCAGTAGTAGGAACAGGGGAAACACTGAAGCTTTCTTT.

This clone is termed medium-sized. This sequence joins TRBV6-5 and TRBJ2-3; the D is unclear. CDR3 length: 12 amino acids. CDR1 and CDR2 from the germline V gene are MNHEY and SVGAGI. V gave up 4 bases and J gave up 0 bases, with 2 bases separating them. The CDR3 nucleotides read TGTGCCAGCAGTTCTAGCACAGATACGCAGTATTTT. This codes for CASSSSTDTQYF.

V gene TRBV5-8 combines with J gene TRBJ2-3; 7 positions agree with TRBD1. V shed 4 bases, J shed 1 base, and the junction held 3 bases outside the gene matches. The CDR3 spans 14 residues. The germline V gene encodes CDR1 SGHTS and CDR2 YDEGEE. The CDR3 reads CASSIGQGTDTQYF. CDR3 nucleotides: TGTGCCAGCAGCATTGGACAGGGCACAGATACGCAGTATTTT.

The CDR3 DNA is TGTGCCGTCCGGGTCCGGGGGCGGACCGGGGAGCTGTTTTTT. Amino acid sequence: CAVRVRGRTGELFF. The chain couples TRBV30 to TRBJ2-2; D assignment may be TRBD1 or TRBD2 (6 bases each). Germline CDR1 and CDR2: GTSNPN and SVGIG (reference sequence). V shed 8 bases and J shed 5 bases, with 18 bases lying between them. The CDR3 has 14 residues.